One sample yielded the 15 T cell receptor beta chains listed below, sequenced in a study of blood T cell repertoires in COVID-19. The protocol was immunoSEQ multiplex PCR, while the TCRdb copy is restricted to in-frame clones and leaves out a portion. Counted here are roughly 60,000 clones, around 82% occurring once; the ten biggest clones make up more than 15%. The sample taken for sequencing was peripheral blood. The source of these receptors is a man between 60 and 75 years old with COVID-19, enrolled during active disease.

The V and J genes are TRBV28 and TRBJ2-7, with D maybe TRBD1 (5 bases). Germline CDR1 and CDR2: MDHEN and SYDVKM. The CDR3 is made up of 16 amino acids. Between the trimmed V and J ends, which lost 3 bases and 2 bases, there was a span of 17 bases. CDR3 DNA sequence: TGTGCCAGCAGTTTTCGAGTGACAGACCCAACCTACGAGCAGTACTTC. Protein product: CASSFRVTDPTYEQYF.

This sequence joins TRBV15 and TRBJ1-3; D not certain. V gave up 0 bases and J gave up 0 bases, with 9 bases separating them. Per the germline V gene, CDR1 is LNHNV and CDR2 is YYDKDF (reference sequence). CDR3 size: 16 residues. The chain's CDR3 is CATSRDFPGSGNTIYF. The DNA of the CDR3 is TGTGCCACCAGCAGAGACTTCCCCGGCTCTGGAAACACCATATATTTT.

The rearrangement joins TRBV27 to TRBJ2-1; D possibly corresponds to TRBD1 (6 bases). V was clipped by 3 bases and J by 1 base, with 10 bases between them. The germline CDR1 and CDR2 sequences are MNHEY and SMNVEV (reference sequence). The CDR3 contains 15 residues. CDR3 sequence reads: CASSFQGISYNEQFF. The CDR3 DNA is TGTGCCAGCAGTTTTCAGGGGATTTCCTACAATGAGCAGTTCTTC.

The genes are TRBV3-1 (or the pseudogene TRBV3-2) and TRBJ2-5; no clear D. CDR1 is LGHDT, CDR2 YNNKEL, per germline (reference sequence). This CDR3 is 12 amino acids long. V lost 0 bases and J lost 4, with 3 bases in between. CDR3 sequence: CASSQDLETQYF. The CDR3 coding sequence is TGTGCCAGCAGCCAAGATCTAGAGACCCAGTACTTC.

This clone was seen a handful of times. This chain connects TRBV30 to TRBJ2-3; D is unresolved. Trimming took off 3 bases at V and 4 bases at J, with 17 bases between the two ends. Germline CDR1 is GTSNPN and CDR2 is SVGIG (reference sequence). This CDR3 has 15 amino acids. This CDR3 reads CAWSAAVPYADTQYF. The CDR3 bases are TGTGCCTGGAGCGCGGCAGTTCCGTACGCAGATACGCAGTATTTT.

This sequence joins TRBV6-5 and TRBJ2-7; 7 bases agree with TRBD2. V lost 2 bases and J lost 4; bases outside the gene matches: 5. Looked up from germline, CDR1 is MNHEY and CDR2 is SVGAGI. The CDR3 covers 14 residues. DNA for the CDR3: TGTGCCAGCAGTTACGGATGGGGGGGGTACGAGCAGTACTTC. Protein: CASSYGWGGYEQYF.

The V gene is TRBV29-1, the J gene TRBJ2-2; 10 positions agree with TRBD2. The germline V gene has CDR1 SQVTM and CDR2 ANQGSEA. The J segment lost 3 bases and the V segment lost 4 bases, leaving 5 bases of the junction unmatched. The CDR3 is made up of 15 amino acids. CDR3 coding DNA: TGCAGCGTTGCCCCTAGCGGGGGCGACACCGGGGAGCTGTTTTTT. Residues: CSVAPSGGDTGELFF.

This clone is a singleton in its sample. The V and J genes are TRBV30 and TRBJ1-3, with unresolved D. Germline V gene sequence: CDR1 GTSNPN, CDR2 SVGIG (reference sequence). The CDR3 extends over 13 amino acids. Trimming removed 2 bases at V and 3 bases at J, with 8 bases between. As DNA, the CDR3 is TGTGCCTGGAGTAGCGGGGATGGAAACACCATATATTTT. As protein: CAWSSGDGNTIYF.

The chain uses TRBV6-6 and TRBJ2-1, with D maybe TRBD2 (5 bases). The germline V gene encodes CDR1 MNHNY and CDR2 SVGAGI (reference sequence). The CDR3 contains 13 residues. V was pared by 8 bases and J by 6 bases, with 14 bases between. The chain's CDR3 is CASREGQANEQFF. The CDR3 nucleotides are TGTGCCAGCCGGGAAGGGCAAGCCAATGAGCAGTTCTTC.

This chain connects TRBV27 to TRBJ1-1; TRBD1 matches 7 bases. The germline V gene encodes CDR1 MNHEY and CDR2 SMNVEV (reference sequence). Trimming at V came to 6 bases and at J to 0 bases, leaving 7 bases not matched to a gene. The CDR3 has 15 amino acids. The CDR3 sequence is CASRTSGTVNTEAFF. The DNA of the CDR3 is TGTGCCAGCAGGACTTCCGGGACAGTGAACACTGAAGCTTTCTTT.

The chain joins TRBV2 to TRBJ2-4, with D maybe TRBD2 (5 bases). The V end lost 1 base, the J end lost 3 bases, and 13 bases lay between the germline ends. This CDR3 has 16 amino acids. The germline V gene encodes CDR1 SNHLY and CDR2 FYNNEI. The CDR3 spells CASSEDEGKVKNIQYF. The DNA for the CDR3 is TGTGCCAGCAGTGAAGATGAGGGAAAAGTCAAAAACATTCAGTACTTC.

V usage is TRBV7-9 and J usage is TRBJ1-1; 7 bases line up with TRBD1. The trim removed 4 bases at V and 0 bases at J, leaving 11 bases unmatched. The CDR3 sequence is 17 residues long. Germline CDR1 is SEHNR and CDR2 is FQNEAQ (reference sequence). The CDR3 loop reads CASSSYRQGILNTEAFF. The DNA of the CDR3 is TGTGCCAGCAGCTCCTATCGACAGGGTATTTTGAACACTGAAGCTTTCTTT. The variable domain in full, completed from reference TRBV7-9 and TRBJ1-1, reads DTGVSQNPRHKITKRGQNVTFRCDPISEHNRLYWYRQTLGQGPEFLTYFQNEAQLEKSRLLSDRFSAERPKGSFSTLEIQRTEQGDSAMYLCASSSYRQGILNTEAFFGQGTRLTVV.

V usage is TRBV2 and J usage is TRBJ1-3; 7 bases are a match to TRBD1. The J segment lost 0 bases and the V segment lost 4 bases, leaving 6 bases of the junction unmatched. The V gene's germline CDR1 is SNHLY and CDR2 FYNNEI. CDR3 size: 16 residues. Here the CDR3 DNA reads TGTGCCAGCAGTGCCGAGGGACAGACCTCTGGAAACACCATATATTTT. This translates into CASSAEGQTSGNTIYF.

The chain uses TRBV2 and TRBJ2-7, with D tentatively TRBD2 (6 bases). This CDR3 spans 13 amino acids. The V end lost 6 bases, the J end lost 5 bases, and 14 bases lay between the germline ends. Germline CDR1 reads SNHLY; CDR2 reads FYNNEI. CDR3: CASRYQGGDEQYF. As DNA, the CDR3 is TGTGCCAGCAGATATCAGGGCGGGGACGAGCAGTACTTC.

CDR3 nucleotide sequence: TGTGCCACCAGTGATGGGGACTTGACGAACACTGAAGCTTTCTTT. Protein product: CATSDGDLTNTEAFF. The V and J genes are TRBV24-1 and TRBJ1-1; D may be TRBD1 (5 bases). The CDR3 runs 15 residues. V shed 3 bases and J shed 1 base, with 11 bases lying between them. The germline V gene has CDR1 KGHDR and CDR2 SFDVKD.